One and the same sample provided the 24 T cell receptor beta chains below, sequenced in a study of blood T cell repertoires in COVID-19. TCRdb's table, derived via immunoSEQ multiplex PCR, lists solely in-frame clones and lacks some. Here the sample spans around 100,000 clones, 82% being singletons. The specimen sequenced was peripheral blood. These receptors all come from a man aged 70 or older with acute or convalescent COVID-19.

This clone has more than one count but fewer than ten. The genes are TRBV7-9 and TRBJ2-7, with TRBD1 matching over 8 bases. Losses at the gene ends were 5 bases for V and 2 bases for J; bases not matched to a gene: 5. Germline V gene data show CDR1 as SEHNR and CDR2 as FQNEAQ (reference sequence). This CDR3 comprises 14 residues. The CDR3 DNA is TGTGCCAGCAGCGTACCGGGACAGGCCTACGAGCAGTACTTC. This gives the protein CASSVPGQAYEQYF.

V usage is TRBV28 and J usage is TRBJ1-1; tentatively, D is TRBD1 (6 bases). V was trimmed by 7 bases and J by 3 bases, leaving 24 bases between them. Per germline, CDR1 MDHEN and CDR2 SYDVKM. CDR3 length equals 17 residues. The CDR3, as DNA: TGTGCCAGCACCCCTCTGGCCTTCAGGGGTTGGGACACTGAAGCTTTCTTT. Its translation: CASTPLAFRGWDTEAFF.

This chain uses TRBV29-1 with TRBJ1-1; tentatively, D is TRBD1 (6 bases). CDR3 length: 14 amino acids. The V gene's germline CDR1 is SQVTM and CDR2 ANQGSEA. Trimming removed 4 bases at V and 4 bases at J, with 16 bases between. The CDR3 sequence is CSVGVRGDSTEAFF. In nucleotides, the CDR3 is TGCAGCGTTGGGGTCAGGGGCGATTCCACTGAAGCTTTCTTT.

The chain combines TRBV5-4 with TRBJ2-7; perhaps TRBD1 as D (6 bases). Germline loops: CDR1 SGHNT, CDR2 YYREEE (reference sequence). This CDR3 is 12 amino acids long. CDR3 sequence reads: CAGSGASYEQYF. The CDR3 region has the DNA TGTGCTGGGTCAGGGGCTTCCTACGAGCAGTACTTC. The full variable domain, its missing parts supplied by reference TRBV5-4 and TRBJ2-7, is ETGVTQSPTHLIKTRGQQVTLRCSSQSGHNTVSWYQQALGQGPQFIFQYYREEENGRGNFPPRFSGLQFPNYSSELNVNALELDDSALYLCAGSGASYEQYFGPGTRLTVT.

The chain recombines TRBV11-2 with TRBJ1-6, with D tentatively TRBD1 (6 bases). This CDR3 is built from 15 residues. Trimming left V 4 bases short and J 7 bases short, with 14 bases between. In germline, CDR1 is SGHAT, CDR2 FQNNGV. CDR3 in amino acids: CASSYLTGKNSPLHF. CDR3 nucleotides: TGTGCCAGCAGCTACCTGACAGGAAAAAATTCACCCCTCCACTTT.

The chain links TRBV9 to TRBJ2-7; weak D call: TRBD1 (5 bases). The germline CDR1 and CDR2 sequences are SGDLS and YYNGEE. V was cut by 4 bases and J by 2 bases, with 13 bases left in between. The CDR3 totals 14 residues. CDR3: CASSPRQIPYEQYF. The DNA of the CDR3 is TGTGCCAGCAGCCCGAGACAGATCCCCTACGAGCAGTACTTC.

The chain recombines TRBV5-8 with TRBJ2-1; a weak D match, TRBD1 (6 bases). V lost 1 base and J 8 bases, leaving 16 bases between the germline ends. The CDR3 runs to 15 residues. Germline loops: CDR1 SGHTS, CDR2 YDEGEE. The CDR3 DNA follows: TGTGCCAGCAGCTTGAGGGCAGGGGTCCGCGATGAGCAGTTCTTC. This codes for CASSLRAGVRDEQFF. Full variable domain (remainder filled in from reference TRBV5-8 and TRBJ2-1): EAGVTQSPTHLIKTRGQQATLRCSPISGHTSVYWYQQALGLGLQFLLWYDEGEERNRGNFPPRFSGRQFPNYSSELNVNALELEDSALYLCASSLRAGVRDEQFFGPGTRLTVL.

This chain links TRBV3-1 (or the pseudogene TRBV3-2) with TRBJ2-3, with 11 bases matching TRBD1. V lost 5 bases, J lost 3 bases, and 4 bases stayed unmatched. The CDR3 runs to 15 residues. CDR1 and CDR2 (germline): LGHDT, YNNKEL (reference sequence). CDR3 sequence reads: CASSTGTGGTDTQYF. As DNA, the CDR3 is TGTGCCAGCAGCACAGGGACAGGGGGGACAGATACGCAGTATTTT.

CDR3 region: CASSVSPTRGTDTQYF. CDR3 in DNA: TGTGCCAGCAGCGTATCCCCGACTAGAGGCACAGATACGCAGTATTTT. The chain combines TRBV9 with TRBJ2-3; TRBD2 might be the D (6 bases). The ends were cut back, 1 base at V and 1 base at J, with 13 bases in the middle. The germline V gene has CDR1 SGDLS and CDR2 YYNGEE. This CDR3 is 16 amino acids long.

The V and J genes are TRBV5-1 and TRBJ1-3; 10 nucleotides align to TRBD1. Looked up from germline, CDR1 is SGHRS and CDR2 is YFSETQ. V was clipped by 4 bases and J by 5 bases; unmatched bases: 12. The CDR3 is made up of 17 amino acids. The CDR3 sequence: CASSLLGQGVDRNTIYF. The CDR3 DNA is TGCGCCAGCAGCCTTCTCGGACAGGGGGTGGATAGAAACACCATATATTTT.

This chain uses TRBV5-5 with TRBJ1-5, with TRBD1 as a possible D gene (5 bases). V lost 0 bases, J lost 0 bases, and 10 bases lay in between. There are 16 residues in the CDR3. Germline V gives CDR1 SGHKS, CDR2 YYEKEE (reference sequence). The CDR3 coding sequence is TGTGCCAGCAGCTTGGTGGGGGGATATAGCAATCAGCCCCAGCATTTT. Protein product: CASSLVGGYSNQPQHF.

CDR3 sequence: CASSLPGQVGYTF. In nucleotides, the CDR3 is TGTGCCAGCAGTTTACCGGGACAGGTTGGCTACACCTTC. The rearrangement links TRBV28 to TRBJ1-2, with 8 bases aligning to TRBD1. In germline, CDR1 is MDHEN, CDR2 SYDVKM. The length of the CDR3 is 13 residues. The J segment lost 7 bases and the V segment lost 2 bases, leaving 3 bases of the junction unmatched.

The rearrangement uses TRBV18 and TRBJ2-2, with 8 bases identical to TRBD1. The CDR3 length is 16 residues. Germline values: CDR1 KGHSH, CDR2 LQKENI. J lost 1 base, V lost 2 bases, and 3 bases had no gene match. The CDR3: CASSPTGTGNTGELFF. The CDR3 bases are TGTGCCAGCTCACCAACCGGGACAGGGAACACCGGGGAGCTGTTTTTT.

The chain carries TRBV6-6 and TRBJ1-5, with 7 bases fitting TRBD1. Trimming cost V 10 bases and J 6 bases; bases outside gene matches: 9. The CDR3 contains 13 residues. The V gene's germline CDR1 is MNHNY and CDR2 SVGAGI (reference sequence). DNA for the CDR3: TGTGCCATCCAAGGACAGGCGTTTCAGCCCCAGCATTTT. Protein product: CAIQGQAFQPQHF.

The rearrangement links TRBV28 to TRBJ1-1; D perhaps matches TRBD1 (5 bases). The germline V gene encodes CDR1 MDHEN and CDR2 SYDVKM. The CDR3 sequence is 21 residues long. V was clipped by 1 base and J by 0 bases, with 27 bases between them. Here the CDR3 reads CASSLFVFGRTSSTLNTEAFF. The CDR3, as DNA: TGTGCCAGCAGTTTATTTGTTTTTGGCCGGACATCCTCGACTCTGAACACTGAAGCTTTCTTT.

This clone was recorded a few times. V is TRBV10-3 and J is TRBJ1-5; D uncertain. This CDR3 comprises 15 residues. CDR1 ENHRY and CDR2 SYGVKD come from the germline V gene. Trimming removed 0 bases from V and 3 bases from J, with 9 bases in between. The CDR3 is CAISESGGFNQPQHF. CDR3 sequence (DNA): TGTGCCATCAGTGAGTCGGGAGGGTTCAATCAGCCCCAGCATTTT.

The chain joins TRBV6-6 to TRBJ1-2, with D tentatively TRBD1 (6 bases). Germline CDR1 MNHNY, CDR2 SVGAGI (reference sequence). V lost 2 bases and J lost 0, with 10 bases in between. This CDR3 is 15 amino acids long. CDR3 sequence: CASSYGRTANYGYTF. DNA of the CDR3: TGTGCCAGCAGTTACGGCAGGACAGCTAACTATGGCTACACCTTC.

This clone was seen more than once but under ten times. The CDR3 sequence: CASSLGQPGQPQHF. For the CDR3, the DNA is TGTGCCAGCAGCTTAGGACAACCGGGTCAGCCCCAGCATTTT. The chain carries TRBV5-4 and TRBJ1-5; a weak D match, TRBD1 (5 bases). Deletions cut 2 bases from V and 6 bases from J, with 12 bases between. The CDR3 loop spans 14 amino acids. Germline values: CDR1 SGHNT, CDR2 YYREEE (reference sequence).

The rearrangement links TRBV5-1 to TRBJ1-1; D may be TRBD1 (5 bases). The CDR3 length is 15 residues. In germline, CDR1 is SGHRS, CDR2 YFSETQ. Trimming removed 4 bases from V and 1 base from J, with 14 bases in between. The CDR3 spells CASSRSGGGNTEAFF. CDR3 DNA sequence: TGCGCCAGCAGCCGTTCCGGGGGAGGGAACACTGAAGCTTTCTTT.

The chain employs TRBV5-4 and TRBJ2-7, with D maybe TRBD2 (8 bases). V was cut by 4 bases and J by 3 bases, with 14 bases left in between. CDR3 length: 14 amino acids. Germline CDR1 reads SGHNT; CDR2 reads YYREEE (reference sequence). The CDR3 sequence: CASSRGGQSYEQYF. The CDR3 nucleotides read TGTGCCAGCAGCCGGGGGGGACAGAGCTACGAGCAGTACTTC.

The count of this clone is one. DNA of the CDR3: TGCACCAGCAGAAGCCCGGGACAGGGGATTCAAGAAACCTCCTACGAGCAGTACTTC. It is translated as CTSRSPGQGIQETSYEQYF. The chain has TRBV1 and TRBJ2-7; TRBD1, the table's D call, was not compared with the DNA. TRBV1 is flagged as a pseudogene. The CDR3 contains 19 residues.

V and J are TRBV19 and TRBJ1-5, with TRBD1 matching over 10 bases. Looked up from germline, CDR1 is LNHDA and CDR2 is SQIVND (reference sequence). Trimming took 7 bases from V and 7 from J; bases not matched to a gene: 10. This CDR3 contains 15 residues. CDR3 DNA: TGTGCCAGTACCGCCGGGACAGGGGATTTACAGCCCCAGCATTTT. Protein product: CASTAGTGDLQPQHF.

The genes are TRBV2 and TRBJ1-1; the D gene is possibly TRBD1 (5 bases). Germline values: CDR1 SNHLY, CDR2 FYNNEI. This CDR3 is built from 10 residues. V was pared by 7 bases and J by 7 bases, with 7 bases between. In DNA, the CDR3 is TGTGCCAGCACCAGGGTTGAAGCTTTCTTT. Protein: CASTRVEAFF.

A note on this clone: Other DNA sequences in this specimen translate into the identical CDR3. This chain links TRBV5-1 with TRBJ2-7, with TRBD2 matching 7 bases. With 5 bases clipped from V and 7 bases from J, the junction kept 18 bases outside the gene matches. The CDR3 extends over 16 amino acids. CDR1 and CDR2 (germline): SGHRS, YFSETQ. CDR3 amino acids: CASRPNVAGGVGEQYF. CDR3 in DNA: TGCGCCAGCAGACCCAATGTAGCGGGCGGAGTCGGGGAGCAGTACTTC.